These 15 T cell receptor beta chains share one sample of origin, sequenced in a study of CD8 T cells in ankylosing spondylitis. Study results and caveats: A motif of under 10 highly homologous TCR beta variants was seen as apparently characteristic of ankylosing spondylitis blood.

Their antigen targets remain unknown. TCRdb re-derived calls from the 5' RACE reads in MiXCR, one entry per CDR3 protein. The sample has 500,000 to 550,000 distinct CDR3 sequences, roughly 13% seen once. The sequenced sample was blood, either unsorted or a sorted T cell fraction (not recorded which). The receptors shown here come from a male donor with ankylosing spondylitis.

This clonotype occurred a few times. The J gene is TRBJ1-3, the V gene TRBV25-1, with D hard to call. The CDR3 length is 13 residues. The germline V and J ends were trimmed by 4 bases and 4 bases, with 8 bases remaining between them. Germline CDR1 reads MGHDK; CDR2 reads SYGVNS. CDR3: CASSVLGGNTIYF. The DNA of the CDR3 is TGTGCCAGCAGTGTCCTGGGAGGAAACACCATATATTTT.

This clonotype showed up just a few times. The chain couples TRBV5-1 to TRBJ1-5; D is uncertain. V lost 0 bases to trimming and J lost 7 bases, with 8 bases between them. The CDR3 covers 13 residues. The germline CDR1 and CDR2 sequences are SGHRS and YFSETQ. CDR3 amino acids: CASSLDGEQPQHF. The CDR3 DNA reads as TGCGCCAGCAGCTTGGACGGAGAACAGCCCCAGCATTTT.

This clonotype showed up just a few times. The rearrangement links TRBV20-1 to TRBJ2-7, with 10 bases that match TRBD2. CDR1 is DFQATT and CDR2 is SNEGSKA in the germline V gene (reference sequence). Unmatched junction bases numbered 10, after V lost 1 base and J lost 1 base. CDR3 length: 17 amino acids. The DNA for the CDR3 is TGCAGTGCTAGAGGAGGACTAGCGGAACGCCATTCCTACGAGCAGTACTTC. Translating gives CSARGGLAERHSYEQYF.

This clonotype was detected a few times. The V gene is TRBV19, the J gene TRBJ2-7; tentatively, D is TRBD1 or TRBD2 (5 bases each). Germline lookup yields CDR1 LNHDA and CDR2 SQIVND (reference sequence). The CDR3 is made up of 14 amino acids. V dropped 1 base and J dropped 3 bases, with 10 bases sitting between them. Written as DNA, the CDR3 is TGTGCCAGTAGTATAGGGGACGGCCGCTACGAGCAGTACTTC. Protein: CASSIGDGRYEQYF.

The chain has TRBV7-9 and TRBJ2-7; the D gene is possibly TRBD2 (7 bases). The CDR3 covers 13 residues. V gave up 4 bases and J gave up 6 bases, with 13 bases separating them. Germline V CDR1 and CDR2: SEHNR, FQNEAQ (reference sequence). The CDR3 here is CASSSAGEGEQYF. Written as DNA, the CDR3 is TGTGCCAGCAGCTCCGCAGGGGAGGGCGAGCAGTACTTC.

The J gene is TRBJ1-2, the V gene TRBV25-1; D is possibly TRBD1 (5 bases). The CDR3 is made up of 15 amino acids. CDR1 MGHDK and CDR2 SYGVNS come from the germline V gene. The V end was cut by 2 bases, the J end by 5 bases, with 15 bases between. In DNA, the CDR3 is TGTGCCAGCAGTGAAAATCTGGGACGAGGGTATGGCTACACCTTC. It yields the protein CASSENLGRGYGYTF.

The chain joins TRBV5-1 to TRBJ1-2, with 7 bases matching TRBD1. The CDR3 runs to 15 residues. Trimming removed 1 base from V and 6 bases from J; junction bases left unmatched: 9. Germline lookup yields CDR1 SGHRS and CDR2 YFSETQ. CDR3 bases: TGCGCCAGCAGCTTGTGGGACAGAGGAGAGGATGGCTACACCTTC. The encoded protein is CASSLWDRGEDGYTF.

This clonotype was seen a few times. The CDR3 spells CASSQDPVALSNQPQHF. The DNA of the CDR3 is TGCGCCAGCAGCCAAGATCCCGTCGCTCTTAGCAATCAGCCCCAGCATTTT. The chain uses TRBV4-1 and TRBJ1-5; no clear D. Germline V gives CDR1 MGHRA, CDR2 YSYEKL. Trimming took 0 bases from V and 0 from J, leaving 12 bases between them. This CDR3 is built from 17 residues.

This clonotype has ten or more counts. J is TRBJ2-2 and V is TRBV7-8; weak D call: TRBD2 (5 bases). CDR1 is SGHVS and CDR2 is FQNEAQ in the germline V gene. The CDR3 consists of 16 residues. With 8 bases removed from V and 7 bases from J, the gap between germline ends came to 23 bases. CDR3 in amino acids: CASDDRGTLRGGELFF. CDR3 coding DNA: TGTGCCAGCGACGACCGGGGAACTCTTAGAGGCGGGGAGCTGTTTTTT.

This clonotype occurred a few times. This rearrangement joins TRBV10-1 to TRBJ1-3; D gene unclear. The CDR3 is 15 residues long. Germline V lookup: CDR1 WNHNN, CDR2 SYGVQD (reference sequence). Trimming stripped 3 bases from V and 0 bases from J, with 9 bases between. In nucleotides, the CDR3 is TGCGCCAGCAGTGATGACCCGAGCTCTGGAAACACCATATATTTT. Amino acid sequence: CASSDDPSSGNTIYF.

This clonotype occurred a few times. The J gene is TRBJ2-1, the V gene TRBV28; TRBD1 is a possible D gene (6 bases). V was shortened by 3 bases and J by 9 bases, with 15 bases between the two germline ends. Germline V gene lookup returns CDR1 MDHEN and CDR2 SYDVKM. This CDR3 has 14 amino acids. CDR3 in DNA: TGTGCCAGCAGTTTCCGCAGGGGCGGTAGTGAGCAGTTCTTC. Translated: CASSFRRGGSEQFF.

The rearrangement links TRBV20-1 to TRBJ1-1; the D is unclear. CDR3 length equals 11 residues. Germline V CDR1 and CDR2: DFQATT, SNEGSKA (reference sequence). Deletions cut 5 bases from V and 1 base from J, with 5 bases between. For the CDR3, the DNA is TGCAGTGCTTCCAAGAACACTGAAGCTTTCTTT. Amino acid sequence: CSASKNTEAFF.

The chain joins TRBV7-8 to TRBJ2-2; TRBD2 matches 9 bases. Per germline, CDR1 SGHVS and CDR2 FQNEAQ. Trimming took 2 bases from V and 7 from J; bases not matched to a gene: 5. The length of the CDR3 is 15 residues. CDR3 protein: CASSLLAGEVGELFF. In DNA form, the CDR3 reads TGTGCCAGCAGCTTATTAGCGGGAGAGGTCGGGGAGCTGTTTTTT.

This clonotype has just a few counts. The chain links TRBV27 to TRBJ2-7; D is tentatively TRBD1 or TRBD2 (5 bases each). This CDR3 is built from 15 residues. Germline V lookup: CDR1 MNHEY, CDR2 SMNVEV (reference sequence). The V end lost 6 bases, the J end lost 3 bases, and 18 bases lay between the germline ends. CDR3: CASSYIGTFDYEQYF. CDR3 DNA: TGTGCCAGCAGCTATATTGGGACCTTCGACTACGAGCAGTACTTC.

This clonotype has a single count. The chain has TRBV10-3 and TRBJ2-7; a weak D match, TRBD1 (5 bases). Trimming cost V 3 bases and J 0 bases, with 15 bases left between them. CDR3 length: 16 residues. CDR1 and CDR2 (germline): ENHRY, SYGVKD. The CDR3 region has the DNA TGTGCCATCAGTGATACAGGAGAGTTCACCTCCTACGAGCAGTACTTC. Translation gives CAISDTGEFTSYEQYF.